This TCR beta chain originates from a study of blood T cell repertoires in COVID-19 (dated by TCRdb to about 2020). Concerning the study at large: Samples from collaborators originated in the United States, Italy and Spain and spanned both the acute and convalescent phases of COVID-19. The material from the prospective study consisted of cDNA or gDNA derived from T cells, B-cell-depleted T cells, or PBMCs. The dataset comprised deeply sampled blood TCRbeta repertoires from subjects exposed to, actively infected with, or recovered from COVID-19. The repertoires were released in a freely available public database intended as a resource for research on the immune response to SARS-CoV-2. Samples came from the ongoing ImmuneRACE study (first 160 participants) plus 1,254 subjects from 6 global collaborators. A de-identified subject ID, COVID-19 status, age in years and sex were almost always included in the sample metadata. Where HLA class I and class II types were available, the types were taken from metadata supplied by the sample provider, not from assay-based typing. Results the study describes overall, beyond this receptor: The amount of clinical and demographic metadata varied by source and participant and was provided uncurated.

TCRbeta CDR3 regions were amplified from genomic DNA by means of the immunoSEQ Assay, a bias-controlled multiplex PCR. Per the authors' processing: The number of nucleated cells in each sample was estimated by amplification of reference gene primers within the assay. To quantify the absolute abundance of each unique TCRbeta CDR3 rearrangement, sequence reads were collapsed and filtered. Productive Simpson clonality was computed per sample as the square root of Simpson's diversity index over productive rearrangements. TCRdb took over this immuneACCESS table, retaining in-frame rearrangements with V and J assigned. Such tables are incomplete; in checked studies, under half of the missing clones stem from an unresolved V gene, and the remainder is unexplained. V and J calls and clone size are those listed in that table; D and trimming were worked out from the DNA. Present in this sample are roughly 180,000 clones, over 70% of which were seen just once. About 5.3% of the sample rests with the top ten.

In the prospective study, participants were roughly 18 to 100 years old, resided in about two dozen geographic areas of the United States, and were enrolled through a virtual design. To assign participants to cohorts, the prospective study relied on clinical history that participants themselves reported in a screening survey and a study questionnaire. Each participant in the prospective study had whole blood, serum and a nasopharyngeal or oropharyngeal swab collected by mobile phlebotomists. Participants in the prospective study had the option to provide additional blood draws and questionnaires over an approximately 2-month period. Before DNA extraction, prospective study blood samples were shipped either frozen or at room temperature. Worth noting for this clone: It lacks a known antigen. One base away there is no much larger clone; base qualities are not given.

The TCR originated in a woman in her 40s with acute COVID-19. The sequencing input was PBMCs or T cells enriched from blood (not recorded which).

Here is the DNA: TGCGCCAGCAGCGCTCAGATTCAAGAGACCCAGTACTTC. This yields the protein CASSAQIQETQYF. The V gene is TRBV5-1 and the J gene is TRBJ2-5; no confident D gene assignment can be made. CDR3 length: 13 amino acids, cysteine to phenylalanine. Only the CDR3 DNA stays, 39 bases, in frame from base 1. The germline ends are 9 bases apart after V is trimmed by 4 bases and J by 2 bases. CDR1 and CDR2 (SGHRS, YFSETQ) derive from the germline V gene.